This T cell receptor beta chain was observed in a study of blood T cell repertoires in COVID-19. Study details: Sources were T cells, B-cell-depleted T cells, or PBMCs; the material itself was cDNA or gDNA.

In the authors' workflow: Reference gene primer amplification gave nucleated cell count estimates. The data were produced by immunoSEQ multiplex PCR, yet TCRdb's version contains in-frame clones alone and is incomplete. V, J and clone size reflect that table, while D and trimming were determined from the DNA. The sample comprises about 120,000 clones, around 84% of which are singletons, and about 8.1% rests with the top ten. Per germline, CDR1 SNHLY and CDR2 FYNNEI. J gave up 2 bases and V 7 bases, and 2 bases lay outside the gene matches. The CDR3 extends over 14 amino acids. This receptor was taken from a woman aged 40 to 50 with acute or convalescent COVID-19. This chain uses TRBV2 with TRBJ2-7, with 13 bases matching TRBD2. The sequenced sample consisted of peripheral blood. In DNA, the CDR3 is TGTGCCAGCACACTAGCGGGGGGGCCCTACGAGCAGTACTTC. Amino acids: CASTLAGGPYEQYF. Together with reference TRBV2 and TRBJ2-7, the CDR3 gives the full variable domain: EPEVTQTPSHQVTQMGQEVILRCVPISNHLYFYWYRQILGQKVEFLVSFYNNEISEKSEIFDDQFSVERPDGSNFTLKIRSTKLEDSAMYFCASTLAGGPYEQYFGPGTRLTVT.